This paragraph covers one TCR beta chain sequence. Sequenced by immunoSEQ multiplex PCR; TCRdb stores in-frame clones only, minus some. Here the sample spans some 220,000 clones, approximately 80% being singletons. This entry is derived from a study of blood T cell repertoires in COVID-19. For the study at large: Material from acute and convalescent COVID-19 was sourced from the United States, Italy and Spain.

The ends were cut back, 2 bases at V and 3 bases at J, with 17 bases in the middle. Germline CDR1 is LNHDA and CDR2 is SQIVND (reference sequence). The CDR3 is 17 amino acids. This chain uses TRBV19 with TRBJ2-4; tentative D call: TRBD1 (6 bases). The TCR comes from a woman aged 40-49 years with acute COVID-19. Sequenced material: PBMCs or T cells enriched from blood (not recorded which). The CDR3 region is CASSIIGRGLGKNIQYF. CDR3 DNA sequence: TGTGCCAGTAGTATAATCGGTAGGGGGTTAGGCAAAAACATTCAGTACTTC.